This TCR beta chain emerged from a study of T cells in Graves' hyperthyroidism and ophthalmopathy. The CDR3 has 14 amino acids. V trimming: 3 bases; J trimming: 1 base; junction bases outside the gene matches: 0. Per the germline V gene, CDR1 is SGHNT and CDR2 is YYREEE (reference sequence). Thyroid ultrasound and orbital computed tomography, with clinical symptoms and serum thyroxine and TRAb, informed diagnoses. This clonotype appeared a few times. Its specificity is unknown. Study-wide results and caveats: Ophthalmopathy was separated from stable hyperthyroidism by a 13 V-J model. Most clonotypes expanded in the thyroid (above 0.001) were also present in blood. Onset of ophthalmopathy came a median approximately 6.8 months after the model predicted it.

The TCR beta CDR3 regions underwent amplification using RNA transcripts as the source. In the first-round RT-PCR of the TCR CDR3, the HTBI primer set was used. One entry per CDR3 protein, called by TCRdb with MiXCR from the multiplex PCR reads. The table includes approximately 640,000 distinct CDR3 sequences, over 40% detected once. This chain links TRBV5-4 with TRBJ1-2; TRBD1 agrees at 10 bases. The sequence derives from an adult man with Graves' disease, either hyperthyroidism or ophthalmopathy (not recorded which). Material for sequencing was peripheral blood or thyroid tissue (not recorded which). The CDR3: CASSWDRGNYGYTF. CDR3 bases: TGTGCCAGCAGCTGGGACAGGGGTAACTATGGCTACACCTTC.